These 8 T cell receptor beta chains share one sample of origin, sequenced in a study of blood T cell repertoires in COVID-19. Repertoires were generated with immunoSEQ multiplex PCR, while TCRdb's copy carries only in-frame clones and drops some. The sample has 180,000 or so clones; roughly 85% are singletons. The sequencing input was peripheral blood. Every receptor here comes from an older woman with acute or convalescent COVID-19.

V gene TRBV28 combines with J gene TRBJ1-2; the D is unclear. In germline, CDR1 is MDHEN, CDR2 SYDVKM. V lost 6 bases to trimming and J lost 4 bases, with 21 bases between them. This CDR3 comprises 16 residues. CDR3 nucleotides: TGTGCCAGCAGGCTTTCCGGGAGTATCTTTGGCTATGGCTACACCTTC. This codes for CASRLSGSIFGYGYTF.

The chain joins TRBV9 to TRBJ1-6, with a possible D match to TRBD1 (5 bases). Trimming took off 0 bases at V and 8 bases at J, with 12 bases between the two ends. Germline V CDR1 and CDR2: SGDLS, YYNGEE. This CDR3 region has 15 residues. CDR3 protein: CASSVDLRGDSPLHF. Here the CDR3 DNA reads TGTGCCAGCAGCGTAGATCTCCGGGGGGATTCACCCCTCCACTTT. Together with reference TRBV9 and TRBJ1-6, the CDR3 gives the full variable domain: DSGVTQTPKHLITATGQRVTLRCSPRSGDLSVYWYQQSLDQGLQFLIQYYNGEERAKGNILERFSAQQFPDLHSELNLSSLELGDSALYFCASSVDLRGDSPLHFGNGTRLTVT.

For the CDR3, the DNA is TGTGCCAGCAGTTACCGAGCTAGTTTCCCGTACTTC. Residues: CASSYRASFPYF. J is TRBJ2-7 and V is TRBV6-6; D ambiguous. The CDR3 has 12 amino acids. Deletions cut 2 bases from V and 12 bases from J, with 14 bases between. Germline V gene sequence: CDR1 MNHNY, CDR2 SVGAGI (reference sequence).

This clone turned up a few times. The chain has TRBV3-1 (or the pseudogene TRBV3-2) and TRBJ1-4; 11 bases agree with TRBD1. The CDR3 is 16 residues long. The V gene end was trimmed by 4 bases and the J gene end by 4 bases; junction bases not matched to a gene: 5. Germline lookup yields CDR1 LGHDT and CDR2 YNNKEL (reference sequence). For the CDR3, the DNA is TGTGCCAGCAGCCTAGAAGGGACAGGGGGTAATGAAAAACTGTTTTTT. It codes for CASSLEGTGGNEKLFF.

The chain recombines TRBV6-5 with TRBJ1-1; possibly TRBD1 for D (6 bases). Deletions cut 5 bases from V and 1 base from J, with 8 bases between. Per the germline V gene, CDR1 is MNHEY and CDR2 is SVGAGI. This CDR3 spans 13 amino acids. CDR3 in amino acids: CASSQTGNTEAFF. As DNA, the CDR3 is TGTGCCAGCAGTCAGACAGGGAACACTGAAGCTTTCTTT.

Comments on this clone: The limits of the CDR3 on the DNA are not certain, so only TCRdb's listed CDR3 is given. The chain employs TRBV27 and TRBJ1-6. The CDR3 is 15 residues long, counting both termini. CDR1 is MNHEY, CDR2 SMNVEV, per germline (reference sequence). The CDR3 loop reads CASSILAGRDSPLHF.

The genes are TRBV6-5 and TRBJ2-7, with 7 bases that match TRBD1. J gave up 3 bases and V 4 bases, and 9 bases lay outside the gene matches. This CDR3 is 15 amino acids long. Germline V gene lookup returns CDR1 MNHEY and CDR2 SVGAGI. The CDR3 here is CASSLAGTDFYEQYV. CDR3 in DNA: TGTGCCAGCAGTTTAGCCGGGACAGACTTCTACGAGCAGTACGTC.

The chain employs TRBV6-6 and TRBJ1-1; the D gene is possibly TRBD1 (6 bases). Germline assignment: CDR1 MNHNY and CDR2 SVGAGI (reference sequence). The CDR3 runs to 15 residues. Trimming took 5 bases from V and 0 from J, leaving 13 bases between them. The DNA of the CDR3 is TGTGCCAGCAGTATCCCCGGGACAATGAACACTGAAGCTTTCTTT. Translation gives CASSIPGTMNTEAFF.